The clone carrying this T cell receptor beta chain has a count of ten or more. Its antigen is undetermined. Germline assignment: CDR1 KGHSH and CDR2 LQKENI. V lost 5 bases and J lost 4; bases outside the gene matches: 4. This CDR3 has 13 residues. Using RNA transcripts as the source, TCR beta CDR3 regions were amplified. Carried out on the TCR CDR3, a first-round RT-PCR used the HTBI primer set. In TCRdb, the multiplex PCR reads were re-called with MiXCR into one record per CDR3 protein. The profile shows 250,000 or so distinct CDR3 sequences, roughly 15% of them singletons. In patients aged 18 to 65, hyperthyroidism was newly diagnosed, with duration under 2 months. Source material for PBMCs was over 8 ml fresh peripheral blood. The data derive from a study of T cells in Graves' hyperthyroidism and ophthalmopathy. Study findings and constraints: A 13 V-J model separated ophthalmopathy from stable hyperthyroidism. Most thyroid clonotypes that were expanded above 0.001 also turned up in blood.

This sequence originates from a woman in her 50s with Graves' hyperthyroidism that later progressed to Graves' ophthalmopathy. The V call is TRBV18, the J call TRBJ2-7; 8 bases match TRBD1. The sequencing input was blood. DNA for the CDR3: TGTGCCAGCTCATTACGGACAGGGTACGAGCAGTACTTC. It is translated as CASSLRTGYEQYF.